This T cell receptor (beta chain) was captured by sequencing in a study of CDR3 diversity in severe acne. The V gene's germline CDR1 is SGHTA and CDR2 FQGTGA. The CDR3 spans 15 residues. With 5 bases clipped from V and 2 bases from J, the junction kept 7 bases outside the gene matches. Using its own MiXCR run on the PCR reads, TCRdb lists one record per CDR3 protein. Of about 86,000 distinct CDR3 sequences in the sample, 45% to 65% were seen once. This clonotype was observed many times. The V and J genes are TRBV7-3 and TRBJ2-3, with 7 nucleotides matching TRBD2. The sequenced sample consisted of blood. The receptor's source is a male donor in good health, without acne. CDR3 coding DNA: TGTGCCAGCAGCCCCACCGGGACTAACACAGATACGCAGTATTTT. Translating gives CASSPTGTNTDTQYF. The variable domain in full, with the rest retrieved from reference TRBV7-3 and TRBJ2-3, is GAGVSQTPSNKVTEKGKYVELRCDPISGHTALYWYRQSLGQGPEFLIYFQGTGAADDSGLPNDRFFAVRPEGSVSTLKIQRTERGDSAVYLCASSPTGTNTDTQYFGPGTRLTVL.